The 30 T cell receptor beta chains presented below share a single source sample, sequenced in a study of stem cell transplantation in POMP-related autoinflammatory disease. The data were produced by immunoSEQ multiplex PCR, yet TCRdb's version contains in-frame clones alone and is incomplete. Of some 65,000 clones listed, approximately 91% were seen once; the top ten hold 0.5% to 0.75%. The sample was CD4+ T cells from PBMCs, taken after stem cell transplantation. The source of these receptors is a human patient with POMP-related autoinflammation and immune dysregulation (PRAID). Some T cells may originate from the graft donor.

In the case of this clone: Mismatch with germline at one junction end may stem from a read error. V is TRBV3-1 (or the pseudogene TRBV3-2) and J is TRBJ2-1; TRBD2 agrees at 10 bases. The CDR3 runs to 12 residues. Per the germline V gene, CDR1 is LGHDT and CDR2 is YNNKEL (reference sequence). The CDR3 loop is CASSHTAGGPVF. The CDR3 region has the DNA TGTGCCAGCAGCCATACAGCGGGGGGGCCGGTCTTC.

The chain is built from TRBV29-1 and TRBJ2-6, with D uncertain. This CDR3 contains 16 residues. The V end was cut by 4 bases, the J end by 0 bases, with 13 bases between. The germline V gene has CDR1 SQVTM and CDR2 ANQGSEA. DNA of the CDR3: TGCAGCGTTGGCCCCGACATTTTCTCTGGGGCCAACGTCCTGACTTTC. Protein: CSVGPDIFSGANVLTF.

The gene calls are TRBV19 and TRBJ1-5; no definite D call. The germline V and J ends were trimmed by 4 bases and 8 bases, with 15 bases remaining between them. This CDR3 contains 14 residues. CDR1 and CDR2 from the germline V gene are LNHDA and SQIVND (reference sequence). CDR3: CASSTGPGMEPQHF. CDR3 nucleotides: TGTGCCAGTAGTACCGGGCCGGGAATGGAGCCCCAGCATTTT.

The J gene is TRBJ2-5, the V gene TRBV6-1; D may be TRBD1 (5 bases). Germline assignment: CDR1 MNHNS and CDR2 SASEGT. V lost 4 bases to trimming and J lost 0 bases, with 18 bases between them. This CDR3 contains 17 residues. The CDR3 DNA reads as TGTGCCAGCAGTGGGTACAAAGGGGCGGTCCACCAAGAGACCCAGTACTTC. This codes for CASSGYKGAVHQETQYF.

This chain connects TRBV30 to TRBJ2-1, with TRBD2 identical over 13 bases. CDR3 length: 19 amino acids. CDR1 is GTSNPN and CDR2 is SVGIG in the germline V gene (reference sequence). Losses at the gene ends were 6 bases for V and 2 bases for J; bases not matched to a gene: 16. Here the CDR3 DNA reads TGTGCCTGTCAAGGGGGGACTAGCGGGAACCTCAGGACCTACAATGAGCAGTTCTTC. This translates into CACQGGTSGNLRTYNEQFF.

The genes are TRBV19 and TRBJ1-6; D is ambiguous. The V and J ends lost 1 base and 9 bases respectively, with 13 bases between them. The germline V gene encodes CDR1 LNHDA and CDR2 SQIVND (reference sequence). This CDR3 is built from 15 residues. The CDR3 DNA follows: TGTGCCAGTAGTATAGGCGGACCTCCATCTTCACCCCTCCACTTT. As protein: CASSIGGPPSSPLHF.

This clone showed up just once. The V gene is TRBV19, the J gene TRBJ2-5; TRBD2 is a possible D gene (6 bases). The ends were cut back, 2 bases at V and 7 bases at J, with 14 bases in the middle. The CDR3 runs 14 residues. Looked up from germline, CDR1 is LNHDA and CDR2 is SQIVND (reference sequence). The CDR3 coding sequence is TGTGCCAGTAGTATACAAGGAGGGATCGGGACCCAGTACTTC. It translates to CASSIQGGIGTQYF.

V and J are TRBV5-1 and TRBJ2-5, with D possibly called TRBD1 or TRBD2 (5 bases each). This CDR3 comprises 14 residues. V was shortened by 5 bases and J by 2 bases, with 13 bases between the two germline ends. Germline CDR1 is SGHRS and CDR2 is YFSETQ. The CDR3 here is CASSPPGRQETQYF. As DNA, the CDR3 is TGCGCCAGCAGTCCCCCGGGACGGCAAGAGACCCAGTACTTC.

The chain uses TRBV2 and TRBJ1-5, with a possible D match to TRBD1 (6 bases). Germline lookup yields CDR1 SNHLY and CDR2 FYNNEI. The V end lost 8 bases, the J end lost 2 bases, and 16 bases lay between the germline ends. The CDR3 covers 15 residues. Written as DNA, the CDR3 is TGTGCCAGCGCCCCGCGGGGGCTGGGCAATCAGCCCCAGCATTTT. Protein: CASAPRGLGNQPQHF.

Note on this clone: Different DNA sequences within this sample yield the same CDR3. The chain employs TRBV7-9 and TRBJ2-3, with 8 bases matching TRBD1. CDR1 is SEHNR, CDR2 FQNEAQ, per germline (reference sequence). This CDR3 has 14 amino acids. J lost 4 bases, V lost 1 base, and 1 base had no gene match. The CDR3 DNA reads as TGTGCCAGCAGCTTAGGACAGGGGTCAGATACGCAGTATTTT. This sequence encodes CASSLGQGSDTQYF.

The rearrangement uses TRBV21-1 and TRBJ1-3. TRBV21-1 is annotated as a pseudogene. The CDR3 runs 16 residues. The CDR3, as DNA: TGTGCCAGCAACGGAGGTCGGTTCCAAAGGGGAAACACCATATATTTT. It encodes CASNGGRFQRGNTIYF.

The V call is TRBV12-3 or TRBV12-4, the J call TRBJ1-4, with 7 nucleotides matching TRBD1. This CDR3 is 13 amino acids long. Losses at the gene ends were 6 bases for V and 7 bases for J; bases not matched to a gene: 5. The CDR3 loop reads CASRLTGSEKLFF. The CDR3 coding sequence is TGTGCCAGCAGGCTGACAGGGTCTGAAAAACTGTTTTTT.

The V gene is TRBV4-1, the J gene TRBJ1-2; D ambiguous. Germline V gene data show CDR1 as MGHRA and CDR2 as YSYEKL. The CDR3 extends over 14 amino acids. With 1 base removed from V and 2 bases from J, the gap between germline ends came to 8 bases. DNA of the CDR3: TGCGCCAGCAGCCAAGGGGGAGGAAACTATGGCTACACCTTC. Its protein product is CASSQGGGNYGYTF.

The J gene is TRBJ1-1, the V gene TRBV5-1; D unclear. V gave up 0 bases and J gave up 0 bases, with 6 bases separating them. CDR1 is SGHRS and CDR2 is YFSETQ in the germline V gene. This CDR3 has 14 amino acids. The CDR3 coding sequence is TGCGCCAGCAGCTTGGGGGAGGTGAACACTGAAGCTTTCTTT. Its protein product is CASSLGEVNTEAFF.

The chain couples TRBV6-1 to TRBJ1-2; a possible D gene is TRBD1 (5 bases). V gave up 2 bases and J gave up 8 bases, with 15 bases separating them. The CDR3 has 14 amino acids. Looked up from germline, CDR1 is MNHNS and CDR2 is SASEGT. The CDR3 spells CASSEYGRRDGYTF. The CDR3, as DNA: TGTGCCAGCAGTGAATACGGAAGAAGGGACGGCTACACCTTC.

The V call is TRBV3-1 (or the pseudogene TRBV3-2), the J call TRBJ2-2, with TRBD2 matching over 9 bases. The CDR3 sequence is 14 residues long. The germline V gene encodes CDR1 LGHDT and CDR2 YNNKEL (reference sequence). With V trimmed by 3 bases and J by 9 bases, 5 bases remained unmatched. The chain's CDR3 is CASSQSAGGRELFF. The CDR3 DNA follows: TGTGCCAGCAGCCAGAGTGCGGGAGGGAGGGAGCTGTTTTTT.

Here the CDR3 reads CSVERGQGTEQYF. CDR3 bases: TGCAGCGTTGAAAGGGGACAGGGTACCGAGCAGTACTTC. This chain uses TRBV29-1 with TRBJ2-7, with 9 nucleotides matching TRBD1. V shed 2 bases, J shed 6 bases, and the junction held 5 bases outside the gene matches. The CDR3 contains 13 residues. CDR1 is SQVTM, CDR2 ANQGSEA, per germline.

The genes are TRBV27 and TRBJ2-1; D ambiguous. Trimming pared 0 bases from V and 5 bases from J, leaving 8 bases between. The germline gives CDR1 MNHEY, CDR2 SMNVEV (reference sequence). The CDR3 spans 14 residues. CDR3 protein: CASSLSGPNNEQFF. In DNA, the CDR3 is TGTGCCAGCAGTTTATCGGGCCCAAACAATGAGCAGTTCTTC.

The rearrangement joins TRBV28 to TRBJ1-2; D possibly corresponds to TRBD1 (6 bases). Between the trimmed V and J ends, which lost 5 bases and 5 bases, there was a span of 9 bases. CDR1 and CDR2 (germline): MDHEN, SYDVKM. This CDR3 has 12 residues. The CDR3 is CASSVGGYGYTF. The CDR3 nucleotides read TGTGCCAGCAGTGTAGGGGGGTATGGCTACACCTTC.

The CDR3: CASRDINEKLFF. CDR3 DNA: TGTGCCAGCAGGGACATTAATGAAAAACTGTTTTTT. V is TRBV28 and J is TRBJ1-4; D perhaps matches TRBD1 (5 bases). The CDR3 is 12 residues long. With 6 bases removed from V and 4 bases from J, the gap between germline ends came to 6 bases. Looked up from germline, CDR1 is MDHEN and CDR2 is SYDVKM.

The chain links TRBV12-5 to TRBJ1-2; 9 nucleotides match TRBD1. The length of the CDR3 is 14 residues. Germline assignment: CDR1 LGHNT and CDR2 FRNRAP. V lost 4 bases, J lost 7 bases, and 7 bases stayed unmatched. The CDR3, as DNA: TGTGCTAGTGGTTCTTGGGGACAGGGTAGTGGCTACACCTTC. Translated: CASGSWGQGSGYTF.

This rearrangement joins TRBV7-8 to TRBJ2-2; D unclear. The V gene lost 3 bases and the J gene lost 6 bases, with 8 bases spanning the gap. This CDR3 has 13 amino acids. The germline gives CDR1 SGHVS, CDR2 FQNEAQ. CDR3 in DNA: TGTGCCAGCAGCTTTGCGAATGCCGGGGAGCTGTTTTTT. This codes for CASSFANAGELFF.

CDR3 DNA sequence: TGTGCCAGCTCACCACTAGACCGGGGCTTTAATGAAAAACTGTTTTTT. It codes for CASSPLDRGFNEKLFF. The V and J genes are TRBV18 and TRBJ1-4; D might be TRBD1 (5 bases). CDR1 KGHSH and CDR2 LQKENI come from the germline V gene. Trimming took off 1 base at V and 4 bases at J, with 13 bases between the two ends. The CDR3 totals 16 residues. The full variable domain, completed using reference TRBV18 and TRBJ1-4, is NAGVMQNPRHLVRRRGQEARLRCSPMKGHSHVYWYRQLPEEGLKFMVYLQKENIIDESGMPKERFSAEFPKEGPSILRIQQVVRGDSAAYFCASSPLDRGFNEKLFFGSGTQLSVL.

The chain is built from TRBV30 and TRBJ2-4; 9 nucleotides align to TRBD1. The CDR3 is 15 residues long. With 0 bases clipped from V and 6 bases from J, the junction kept 6 bases outside the gene matches. Germline V lookup: CDR1 GTSNPN, CDR2 SVGIG (reference sequence). CDR3 amino acids: CAWSVYGTGLNIQYF. CDR3 nucleotides: TGTGCCTGGAGTGTGTATGGGACAGGGTTAAACATTCAGTACTTC.

This clone was found a few times. This chain links TRBV6-6 with TRBJ2-5; 7 nucleotides align to TRBD2. The germline V gene has CDR1 MNHNY and CDR2 SVGAGI (reference sequence). Germline trimming cut 6 bases from V and 5 bases from J; bases unmatched to any gene: 6. The CDR3 totals 13 residues. The CDR3 coding sequence is TGTGCCAGCAGCCGACTAGCTAGGGAGACCCAGTACTTC. Translation gives CASSRLARETQYF.

The V and J genes are TRBV2 and TRBJ1-2, with D perhaps TRBD1 (5 bases). CDR1 is SNHLY, CDR2 FYNNEI, per germline. V lost 7 bases, J lost 0 bases, and 6 bases lay in between. The CDR3 length is 12 residues. The CDR3 sequence: CASTGPNYGYTF. CDR3 nucleotide sequence: TGTGCCAGCACAGGGCCTAACTATGGCTACACCTTC.

This chain links TRBV12-3 or TRBV12-4 with TRBJ2-5; D is unclear. The CDR3 extends over 12 amino acids. Deletions cut 6 bases from V and 5 bases from J, with 10 bases between. The CDR3 sequence is CASRLSGETQYF. DNA of the CDR3: TGTGCCAGCAGGCTTTCGGGTGAGACCCAGTACTTC.

Comment on this clone: Other nucleotide sequences in the sample specify the same CDR3. This chain links TRBV20-1 with TRBJ1-2; D uncertain. The V end was cut by 3 bases, the J end by 5 bases, with 7 bases between. CDR1 is DFQATT and CDR2 is SNEGSKA in the germline V gene (reference sequence). The CDR3 is 11 residues long. Written as DNA, the CDR3 is TGCAGTGCTAGTCGGGTTTATGGCTACACCTTC. It is translated as CSASRVYGYTF.

The V and J genes are TRBV10-3 and TRBJ2-1; no clear D. The length of the CDR3 is 14 residues. Germline V gene data show CDR1 as ENHRY and CDR2 as SYGVKD. V lost 3 bases to trimming and J lost 2 bases, with 8 bases between them. The CDR3 DNA reads TGTGCCATCAGTGATCTCGGACCCTACAATGAGCAGTTCTTC. Translation gives CAISDLGPYNEQFF.

This clone was counted once. The chain employs TRBV6-5 and TRBJ2-5; D tentatively fits TRBD1 or TRBD2 (5 bases each). The CDR3 spans 15 residues. V lost 6 bases and J lost 1, with 15 bases in between. CDR1 and CDR2 (germline): MNHEY, SVGAGI. The CDR3 nucleotides are TGTGCCAGCAGATCGCACCGGGACGGCCAAGAGACCCAGTACTTC. Protein: CASRSHRDGQETQYF.